The 5 T cell receptor beta chains presented below share a single source sample, sequenced in a study of shared clonotypes between healthy human individuals. Method: immunoSEQ multiplex PCR; TCRdb's copy keeps in-frame clones and lacks some. The sample lists some 1,100,000 clones; about 80% were seen once. The specimen sequenced was memory CD4+ T cells from PBMCs. Described subset: CD45RA-negative fraction. The receptor set was obtained from a man aged 18 to 29 in good health. Some clones in this sample may be carry-over from other donors' samples.

The rearrangement uses TRBV28 and TRBJ2-7, with TRBD1 matching 8 bases. The CDR3 runs to 14 residues. Germline assignment: CDR1 MDHEN and CDR2 SYDVKM. Trimming at V came to 4 bases and at J to 0 bases, leaving 2 bases not matched to a gene. CDR3 residues: CASSWGTGSYEQYF. CDR3 nucleotide sequence: TGTGCCAGCAGTTGGGGGACAGGCTCCTACGAGCAGTACTTC.

The rearrangement links TRBV20-1 to TRBJ2-7; no definite D call. Deletions cut 3 bases from V and 2 bases from J, with 5 bases between. Germline V lookup: CDR1 DFQATT, CDR2 SNEGSKA (reference sequence). This CDR3 is 11 amino acids long. This chain's CDR3 is CSASVAYEQYF. The CDR3 DNA is TGCAGTGCTAGCGTGGCCTACGAGCAGTACTTC.

The chain couples TRBV6-1 to TRBJ1-5, with a tentative D call TRBD1 (5 bases). V was pared by 7 bases and J by 7 bases, with 20 bases between. The CDR3 spans 15 residues. Per germline, CDR1 MNHNS and CDR2 SASEGT. Here the CDR3 DNA reads TGTGCCAGCACCACCGGAGGGAGGTGGGACCAGCCCCAGCATTTT. This codes for CASTTGGRWDQPQHF.

J is TRBJ2-1 and V is TRBV13; D possibly corresponds to TRBD2 (5 bases). V dropped 3 bases and J dropped 5 bases, with 14 bases sitting between them. The CDR3 runs to 15 residues. The germline gives CDR1 PRHDT, CDR2 FYEKMQ (reference sequence). The CDR3 sequence is CASSFVRTRDNEQFF. The CDR3 DNA follows: TGTGCCAGCAGCTTTGTTCGTACTAGAGACAATGAGCAGTTCTTC.

Notes on this clone: Other DNA sequences from this sample encode an identical CDR3 as well. The J gene is TRBJ2-2, the V gene TRBV5-1, with D possibly called TRBD1 or TRBD2 (5 bases each). The CDR3 length is 15 residues. V was cut by 2 bases and J by 0 bases, with 8 bases left in between. Looked up from germline, CDR1 is SGHRS and CDR2 is YFSETQ. Here the CDR3 DNA reads TGCGCCAGCAGCTTTTCGGGACCGAACACCGGGGAGCTGTTTTTT. Translated: CASSFSGPNTGELFF. The entire variable domain, with the rest obtained from reference TRBV5-1 and TRBJ2-2, is as follows: KAGVTQTPRYLIKTRGQQVTLSCSPISGHRSVSWYQQTPGQGLQFLFEYFSETQRNKGNFPGRFSGRQFSNSRSEMNVSTLELGDSALYLCASSFSGPNTGELFFGEGSRLTVL.